One T cell receptor (beta chain) is described in this entry. Antigen: not known. The sample originates from a study of T cells after yellow fever vaccination. Study outcomes and limitations: Re-detected after boosting: most primary clones, 96% of CD4 and about 85% of CD8. Clonotypes shared by both compartments, CD4 and CD8, made up a small share.

This CDR3 has 13 residues. From germline, CDR1 is MNHEY and CDR2 SVGEGT. The ends lost 2 bases at V and 7 bases at J; junction bases unmatched: 5. They built TCR cDNA with 5'RACE template switching, a step that put in a universal primer site and UMIs. TCRdb re-called the 5' RACE reads with MiXCR, one entry per CDR3 protein. The sample carries hundreds of thousands of distinct CDR3 sequences, roughly 14% recorded once. The rearrangement links TRBV6-2 or TRBV6-3 to TRBJ2-7; 7 positions agree with TRBD2. The clonotype was recovered from a man younger than 40 who received the YFV17D yellow fever vaccine. Material: PBMCs, obtained on the day of the yellow fever booster vaccination. CDR3 DNA: TGTGCCAGCAGTTACACGGGACTAACGGAGCAGTACTTC. Translated: CASSYTGLTEQYF.